This T cell receptor beta chain was sequenced for a study of blood T cell repertoires in COVID-19. Per the original methods: The authors estimated nucleated cell counts from reference gene primer amplification. TCRdb's table, derived via immunoSEQ multiplex PCR, lists solely in-frame clones and lacks some. V and J calls and clone size are given by that table; D and trimming were obtained from the DNA. This sample has about 130,000 clones, with roughly 83% found just once. Sequenced sample: peripheral blood. The TCR sequence derives from a woman aged 25 to 39 who had recovered from COVID-19.

The CDR3 spells CASSTGQMYEQYF. The CDR3 nucleotides are TGTGCCAGCAGTACGGGACAGATGTACGAGCAGTACTTC. The rearrangement uses TRBV12-3 or TRBV12-4 and TRBJ2-7; 7 bases map to TRBD1. CDR3 length: 13 amino acids. V lost 5 bases to trimming and J lost 4 bases; unmatched junction nucleotides: 5.